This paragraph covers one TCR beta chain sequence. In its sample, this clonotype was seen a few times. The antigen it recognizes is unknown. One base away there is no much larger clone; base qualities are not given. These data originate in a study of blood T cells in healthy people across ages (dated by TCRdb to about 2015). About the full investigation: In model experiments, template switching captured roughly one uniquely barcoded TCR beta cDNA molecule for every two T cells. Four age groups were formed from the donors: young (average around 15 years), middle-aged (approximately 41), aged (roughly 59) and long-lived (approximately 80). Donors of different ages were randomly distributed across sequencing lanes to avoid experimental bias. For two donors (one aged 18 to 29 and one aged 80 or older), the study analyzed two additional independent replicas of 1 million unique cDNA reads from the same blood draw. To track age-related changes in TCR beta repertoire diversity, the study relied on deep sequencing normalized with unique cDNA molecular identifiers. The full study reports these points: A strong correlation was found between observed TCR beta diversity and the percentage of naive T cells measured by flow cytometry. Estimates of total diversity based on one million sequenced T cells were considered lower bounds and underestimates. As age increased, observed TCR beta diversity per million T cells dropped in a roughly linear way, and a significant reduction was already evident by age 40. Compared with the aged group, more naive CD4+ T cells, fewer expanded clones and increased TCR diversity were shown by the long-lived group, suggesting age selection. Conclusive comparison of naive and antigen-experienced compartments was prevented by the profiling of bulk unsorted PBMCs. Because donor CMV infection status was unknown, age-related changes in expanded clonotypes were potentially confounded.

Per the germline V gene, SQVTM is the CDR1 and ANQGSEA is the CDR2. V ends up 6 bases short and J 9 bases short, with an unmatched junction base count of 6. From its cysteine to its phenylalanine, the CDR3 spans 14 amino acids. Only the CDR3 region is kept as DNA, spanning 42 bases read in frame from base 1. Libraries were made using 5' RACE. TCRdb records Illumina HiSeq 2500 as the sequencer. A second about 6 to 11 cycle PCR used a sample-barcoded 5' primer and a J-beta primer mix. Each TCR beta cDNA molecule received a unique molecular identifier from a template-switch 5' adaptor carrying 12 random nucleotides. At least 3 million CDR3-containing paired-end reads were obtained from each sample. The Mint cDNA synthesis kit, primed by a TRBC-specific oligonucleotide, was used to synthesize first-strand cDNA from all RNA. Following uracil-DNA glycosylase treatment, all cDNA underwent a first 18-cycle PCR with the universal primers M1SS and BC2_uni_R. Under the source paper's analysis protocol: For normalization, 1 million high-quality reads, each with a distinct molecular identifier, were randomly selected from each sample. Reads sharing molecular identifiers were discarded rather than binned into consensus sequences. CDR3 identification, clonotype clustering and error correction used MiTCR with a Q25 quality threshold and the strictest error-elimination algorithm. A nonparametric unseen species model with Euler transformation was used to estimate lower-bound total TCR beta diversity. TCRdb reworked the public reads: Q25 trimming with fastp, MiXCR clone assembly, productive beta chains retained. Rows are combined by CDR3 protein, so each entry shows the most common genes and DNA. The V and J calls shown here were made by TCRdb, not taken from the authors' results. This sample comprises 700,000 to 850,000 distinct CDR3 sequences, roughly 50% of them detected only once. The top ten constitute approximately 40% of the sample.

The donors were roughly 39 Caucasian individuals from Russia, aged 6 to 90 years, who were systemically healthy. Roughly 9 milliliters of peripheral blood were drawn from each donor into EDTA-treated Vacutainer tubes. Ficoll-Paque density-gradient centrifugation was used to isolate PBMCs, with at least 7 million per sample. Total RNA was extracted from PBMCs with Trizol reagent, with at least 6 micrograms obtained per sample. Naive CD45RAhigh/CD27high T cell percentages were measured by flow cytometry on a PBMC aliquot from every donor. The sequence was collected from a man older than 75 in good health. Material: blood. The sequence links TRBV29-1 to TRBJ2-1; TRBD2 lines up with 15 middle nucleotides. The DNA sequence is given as TGCAGCGTGGCCGGGACTAGCGGGAGGAGTGAGCAGTTCTTC. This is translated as CSVAGTSGRSEQFF.